The sequence of this T cell receptor (beta chain) was determined in a study of PD-1 blockade in classical Hodgkin lymphoma. Study-wide results and limits: CD4+ TCR diversity rose significantly by C4D1, and CD8+ TCR diversity did not. Before treatment, complete responders showed about the same diversity as newly diagnosed patients.

Data came from immunoSEQ multiplex PCR; TCRdb stores just in-frame clones and leaves some out. The sample has some 64,000 clones, over 75% seen once. Details on this clone: The antigen remains undetermined.

Every one of the patients relapsed after autologous stem cell transplantation (brentuximab vedotin exposure was variable). This TCR derives from a human donor with classical Hodgkin lymphoma. The sample here was peripheral blood mononuclear cells (PBMCs), taken at baseline.

The CDR3 DNA reads as TGCGCCAGCAGCTTCGGTAGCGGGGGGGCCTACGAGCAGTACTTC. Its translation: CASSFGSGGAYEQYF. This chain uses TRBV5-1 with TRBJ2-7, with TRBD2 matching over 11 bases. CDR1 and CDR2 (germline): SGHRS, YFSETQ. This CDR3 comprises 15 residues. V dropped 2 bases and J dropped 2; count of bases not matched to a gene: 3.